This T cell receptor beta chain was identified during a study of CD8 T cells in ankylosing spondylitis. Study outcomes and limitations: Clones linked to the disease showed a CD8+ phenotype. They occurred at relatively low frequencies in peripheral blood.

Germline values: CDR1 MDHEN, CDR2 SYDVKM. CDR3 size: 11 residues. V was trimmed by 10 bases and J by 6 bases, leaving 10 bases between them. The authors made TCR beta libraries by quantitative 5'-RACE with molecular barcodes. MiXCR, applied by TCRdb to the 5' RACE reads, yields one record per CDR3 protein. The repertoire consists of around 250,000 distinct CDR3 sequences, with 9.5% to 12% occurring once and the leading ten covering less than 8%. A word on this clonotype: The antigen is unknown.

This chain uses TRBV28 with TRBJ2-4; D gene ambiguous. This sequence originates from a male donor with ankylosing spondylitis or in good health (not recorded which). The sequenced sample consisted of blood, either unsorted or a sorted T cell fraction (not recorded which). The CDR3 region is CATLMANIQYF. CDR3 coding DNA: TGTGCCACCTTGATGGCAAACATTCAGTACTTC.